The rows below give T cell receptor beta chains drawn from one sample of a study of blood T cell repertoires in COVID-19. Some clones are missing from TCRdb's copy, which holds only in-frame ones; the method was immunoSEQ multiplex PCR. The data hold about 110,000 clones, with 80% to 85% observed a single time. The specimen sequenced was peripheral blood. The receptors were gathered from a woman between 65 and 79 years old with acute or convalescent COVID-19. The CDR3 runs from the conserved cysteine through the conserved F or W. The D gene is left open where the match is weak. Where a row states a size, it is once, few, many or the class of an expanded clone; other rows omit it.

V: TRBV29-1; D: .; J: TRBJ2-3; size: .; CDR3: CSVSGGRTDTQYF; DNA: TGCAGCGTCTCTGGAGGGCGCACAGATACGCAGTATTTT
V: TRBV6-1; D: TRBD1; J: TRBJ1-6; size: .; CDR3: CASSEEHRQGNSPLHF; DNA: TGTGCCAGCAGTGAAGAGCATAGACAGGGGAATTCACCCCTCCACTTT
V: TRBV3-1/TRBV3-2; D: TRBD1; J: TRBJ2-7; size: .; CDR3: CASSHSGGEQYF; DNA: TGTGCCAGCAGCCACTCAGGGGGCGAGCAGTACTTC
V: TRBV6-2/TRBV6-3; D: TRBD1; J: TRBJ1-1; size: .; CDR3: CASSSGGNTEAFF; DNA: TGTGCCAGCAGTTCAGGGGGGAACACTGAAGCTTTCTTT
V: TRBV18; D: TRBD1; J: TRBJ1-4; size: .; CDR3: CASSPEAGGLNEKLFF; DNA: TGTGCCAGCTCACCAGAGGCAGGGGGGCTTAATGAAAAACTGTTTTTT
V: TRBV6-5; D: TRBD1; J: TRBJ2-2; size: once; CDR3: CASSPGTGVDGELFF; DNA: TGTGCCAGCAGTCCCGGGACAGGGGTTGACGGGGAGCTGTTTTTT
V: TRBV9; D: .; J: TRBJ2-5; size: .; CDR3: CASSLTGETQYF; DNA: TGTGCCAGCAGCCTGACGGGAGAGACCCAGTACTTC
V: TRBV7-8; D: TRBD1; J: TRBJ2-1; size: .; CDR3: CASSSGQSYNEQFF; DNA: TGTGCCAGCAGCTCGGGACAGAGTTACAATGAGCAGTTCTTC
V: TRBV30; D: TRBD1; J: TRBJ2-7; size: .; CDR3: CAWKPGGYSYEQYF; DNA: TGTGCCTGGAAGCCAGGGGGTTACTCCTACGAGCAGTACTTC
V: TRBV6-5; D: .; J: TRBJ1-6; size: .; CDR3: CASIGRANNSPLHF; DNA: TGTGCCAGCATCGGGAGGGCCAATAATTCACCCCTCCACTTT
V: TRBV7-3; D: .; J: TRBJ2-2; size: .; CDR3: CASSLKPTGGELFF; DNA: TGTGCCAGCAGCTTAAAGCCGACGGGCGGGGAGCTGTTTTTT
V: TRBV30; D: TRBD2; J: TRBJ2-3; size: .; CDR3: CAWSVSGGRQYF; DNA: TGTGCCTGGAGTGTGTCGGGAGGGAGGCAGTATTTT